The 30 T cell receptor beta chains below were found in one sample sequenced in a study of blood T cell repertoires in COVID-19. Assay: immunoSEQ multiplex PCR; the TCRdb copy retains only in-frame clones and omits some. The sample contains approximately 170,000 clones, approximately 82% of which appear only once. Material: peripheral blood. The receptor set was obtained from a woman of 80 years or more with active or convalescent COVID-19.

This clone has only one observation. This chain joins TRBV9 and TRBJ1-4, with D perhaps matching TRBD1 (5 bases). The CDR3 contains 14 residues. The germline gives CDR1 SGDLS, CDR2 YYNGEE. Trimming cost V 2 bases and J 2 bases, with 7 bases left between them. CDR3 sequence reads: CASSVGGTNEKLFF. The CDR3 DNA reads as TGTGCCAGCAGCGTCGGGGGTACTAATGAAAAACTGTTTTTT.

In its sample, this clone was seen once. The V and J genes are TRBV12-3 or TRBV12-4 and TRBJ1-2; 7 bases match TRBD1. The CDR3 is made up of 13 amino acids. J lost 2 bases, V lost 3 bases, and 0 bases had no gene match. For the CDR3, the DNA is TGTGCCAGCAGTTTCAGGGGGAACTATGGCTACACCTTC. As protein: CASSFRGNYGYTF.

V gene TRBV7-2 combines with J gene TRBJ1-2; 8 nucleotides match TRBD1. J was trimmed by 4 bases and V by 0 bases; bases with no gene match: 7. Germline lookup yields CDR1 SGHTA and CDR2 FQGNSA. This CDR3 is built from 16 residues. CDR3 in amino acids: CASSLASDRGGYGYTF. CDR3 sequence (DNA): TGTGCCAGCAGCTTAGCTTCCGACAGGGGAGGCTATGGCTACACCTTC. Full variable domain (outside the CDR3, taken from reference TRBV7-2 and TRBJ1-2): GAGVSQSPSNKVTEKGKDVELRCDPISGHTALYWYRQSLGQGLEFLIYFQGNSAPDKSGLPSDRFSAERTGGSVSTLTIQRTQQEDSAVYLCASSLASDRGGYGYTFGSGTRLTVV.

The V call is TRBV28, the J call TRBJ2-1, with TRBD2 matching over 11 bases. V was clipped by 6 bases and J by 3 bases; unmatched bases: 7. The CDR3 is 16 residues long. The germline gives CDR1 MDHEN, CDR2 SYDVKM. The CDR3 spells CASSPTSGSNYNEQFF. DNA of the CDR3: TGTGCCAGCAGCCCCACTAGCGGGAGTAACTACAATGAGCAGTTCTTC.

This chain connects TRBV2 to TRBJ1-1; 12 bases align to TRBD1. The germline CDR1 and CDR2 sequences are SNHLY and FYNNEI. This CDR3 is 14 amino acids long. The V and J ends lost 8 bases and 4 bases, in that order; junction bases with no gene match: 5. Written as DNA, the CDR3 is TGTGCCAGCGGGAGGGACAGGGGGCGCACTGAAGCTTTCTTT. Its protein is CASGRDRGRTEAFF.

The chain couples TRBV2 to TRBJ1-3; no reliable D call. Germline CDR1 is SNHLY and CDR2 is FYNNEI. The CDR3 totals 12 residues. Trimming removed 9 bases from V and 2 bases from J, with 8 bases in between. The CDR3 protein is CASCRAGNTIYF. DNA for the CDR3: TGTGCCAGTTGTCGAGCTGGAAACACCATATATTTT.

The chain uses TRBV3-1 (or the pseudogene TRBV3-2) and TRBJ2-3, with 9 positions matching TRBD2. Looked up from germline, CDR1 is LGHDT and CDR2 is YNNKEL (reference sequence). With V trimmed by 3 bases and J by 5 bases, 6 bases remained unmatched. The CDR3 has 15 residues. In DNA form, the CDR3 reads TGTGCCAGCAGCCACTACGCGGGAGGGGGAGATACGCAGTATTTT. It codes for CASSHYAGGGDTQYF.

The V gene is TRBV29-1, the J gene TRBJ1-1; 9 positions agree with TRBD1. Germline values: CDR1 SQVTM, CDR2 ANQGSEA. V was pared by 7 bases and J by 1 base, with 7 bases of the junction left unmatched. This CDR3 comprises 14 residues. DNA of the CDR3: TGCAGCGCAGACAGGGGGTCTGGGAACACTGAAGCTTTCTTT. Its protein is CSADRGSGNTEAFF.

The chain couples TRBV19 to TRBJ2-1; 9 positions agree with TRBD1. This CDR3 is built from 15 residues. Germline V CDR1 and CDR2: LNHDA, SQIVND (reference sequence). V gave up 8 bases and J gave up 5 bases; unmatched junction bases: 10. The CDR3 spells CASRKGTGLDNEQFF. CDR3 DNA sequence: TGTGCCAGTCGCAAGGGGACAGGGTTAGACAATGAGCAGTTCTTC. Supplemented by reference TRBV19 and TRBJ2-1, the full variable domain reads DGGITQSPKYLFRKEGQNVTLSCEQNLNHDAMYWYRQDPGQGLRLIYYSQIVNDFQKGDIAEGYSVSREKKESFPLTVTSAQKNPTAFYLCASRKGTGLDNEQFFGPGTRLTVL.

The V and J genes are TRBV6-6 and TRBJ2-3; 7 bases are shared with TRBD1. V lost 11 bases and J lost 6; bases outside the gene matches: 11. Germline lookup yields CDR1 MNHNY and CDR2 SVGAGI (reference sequence). The CDR3 covers 13 residues. CDR3 loop: CACQTGLGDTQYF. The CDR3 bases are TGTGCCTGTCAGACAGGGCTGGGGGATACGCAGTATTTT.

The chain recombines TRBV5-5 with TRBJ2-7; TRBD2 agrees at 12 bases. V lost 1 base and J lost 6; bases outside the gene matches: 20. The CDR3 spans 20 residues. CDR1 is SGHKS and CDR2 is YYEKEE in the germline V gene (reference sequence). As DNA, the CDR3 is TGTGCCAGCAGCTTGCGCCTTATCTGTCCAACCGGGACTAGCGGGTGCGAGCAGTACTTC. This gives the protein CASSLRLICPTGTSGCEQYF.

The genes are TRBV28 and TRBJ1-2; perhaps TRBD1 as D (5 bases). V was clipped by 6 bases and J by 4 bases, with 15 bases between them. CDR1 is MDHEN, CDR2 SYDVKM, per germline. The CDR3 spans 14 residues. In DNA form, the CDR3 reads TGTGCCAGCAGCTTAGGCGGGGCCCCCTATGGCTACACCTTC. It yields the protein CASSLGGAPYGYTF.

This clone was observed once. V gene TRBV5-4 combines with J gene TRBJ2-7, with 7 bases identical to TRBD2. With 0 bases clipped from V and 6 bases from J, the junction kept 12 bases outside the gene matches. The CDR3 runs to 16 residues. CDR1 and CDR2 (germline): SGHNT, YYREEE (reference sequence). The CDR3 sequence is CASSLGLAPLSSEQYF. The CDR3 nucleotides read TGTGCCAGCAGCTTGGGACTAGCCCCCCTTAGTTCCGAGCAGTACTTC.

The chain has TRBV19 and TRBJ2-7, with 13 nucleotides matching TRBD2. The J segment lost 6 bases and the V segment lost 6 bases, leaving 5 bases of the junction unmatched. Germline assignment: CDR1 LNHDA and CDR2 SQIVND (reference sequence). CDR3 size: 14 residues. The CDR3 here is CASSRTSGSGEQYF. Here the CDR3 DNA reads TGTGCCAGTAGCCGGACTAGCGGGAGTGGCGAGCAGTACTTC.

The chain recombines TRBV15 with TRBJ1-4; 12 bases map to TRBD1. Trimming took 0 bases from V and 11 from J; bases not matched to a gene: 10. This CDR3 contains 17 residues. CDR1 is LNHNV, CDR2 YYDKDF, per germline (reference sequence). CDR3 nucleotides: TGTGCCACCAGCAGAGATTTAGCCGGGACAGGGGGCGGGAAACTGTTTTTT. It translates to CATSRDLAGTGGGKLFF.

This chain uses TRBV3-1 (or the pseudogene TRBV3-2) with TRBJ2-4; tentative D call: TRBD1 (5 bases). V dropped 5 bases and J dropped 7 bases, with 12 bases sitting between them. CDR1 LGHDT and CDR2 YNNKEL come from the germline V gene (reference sequence). The CDR3 loop spans 13 amino acids. The DNA of the CDR3 is TGTGCCAGCAGCGCAACGCAGGGTAACATTCAGTACTTC. It translates to CASSATQGNIQYF.

V usage is TRBV19 and J usage is TRBJ1-4; 10 bases are a match to TRBD1. Germline CDR1 is LNHDA and CDR2 is SQIVND (reference sequence). This CDR3 spans 15 amino acids. Trimming at V came to 5 bases and at J to 6 bases, leaving 6 bases not matched to a gene. The CDR3 spells CASSPSTGGYEKLFF. The DNA of the CDR3 is TGTGCCAGTAGTCCTTCGACAGGGGGCTATGAAAAACTGTTTTTT.

V gene TRBV5-8 combines with J gene TRBJ1-2; D call uncertain. CDR1 is SGHTS and CDR2 is YDEGEE in the germline V gene. The V end lost 1 base, the J end lost 8 bases, and 15 bases lay between the germline ends. This CDR3 contains 14 residues. The CDR3, as DNA: TGTGCCAGCAGCTTGTCGCGGGGAGTTCTGGGCTACACCTTC. This translates into CASSLSRGVLGYTF.

This chain links TRBV28 with TRBJ2-2; weak D call: TRBD2 (7 bases). The CDR3 contains 16 residues. Germline values: CDR1 MDHEN, CDR2 SYDVKM. Trimming pared 6 bases from V and 2 bases from J, leaving 16 bases between. The CDR3 region is CASRKGGATNTGELFF. DNA for the CDR3: TGTGCCAGCAGAAAGGGGGGGGCGACTAACACCGGGGAGCTGTTTTTT.

This clone occurred once. The rearrangement links TRBV5-6 to TRBJ1-6; D is unclear. This CDR3 contains 15 residues. Trimming removed 7 bases from V and 6 bases from J, with 17 bases in between. In germline, CDR1 is SGHDT, CDR2 YYEEEE. This chain's CDR3 is CASSPPGPSNSPLHF. The DNA for the CDR3 is TGTGCCAGCTCCCCACCGGGTCCCTCTAATTCACCCCTCCACTTT.

The chain couples TRBV3-1 (or the pseudogene TRBV3-2) to TRBJ1-4; D unclear. Per germline, CDR1 LGHDT and CDR2 YNNKEL (reference sequence). The CDR3 contains 14 residues. Trimming stripped 4 bases from V and 3 bases from J, with 9 bases between. The CDR3 DNA reads TGTGCCAGCAGCCCTTGGGCCTCTAATGAAAAACTGTTTTTT. Protein product: CASSPWASNEKLFF.

The chain joins TRBV5-1 to TRBJ2-3; weak D call: TRBD2 (5 bases). V lost 4 bases and J 3 bases, leaving 15 bases between the germline ends. The germline V gene encodes CDR1 SGHRS and CDR2 YFSETQ. The CDR3 has 15 residues. The DNA of the CDR3 is TGCGCCAGCAGCGCCTACCGGGGTTTTACAGATACGCAGTATTTT. As protein: CASSAYRGFTDTQYF.

The chain joins TRBV3-1 (or the pseudogene TRBV3-2) to TRBJ1-2, with 7 bases matching TRBD1. The junction had 6 bases not matched to a gene; V was cut back by 2 bases and J by 0 bases. Per the germline V gene, CDR1 is LGHDT and CDR2 is YNNKEL (reference sequence). The CDR3 is 16 amino acids. CDR3 DNA sequence: TGTGCCAGCAGCCAAAATTGGGACAGAGCTAACTATGGCTACACCTTC. Translating it yields CASSQNWDRANYGYTF.

This chain uses TRBV5-1 with TRBJ1-2; TRBD1 matches at 9 bases. Germline loops: CDR1 SGHRS, CDR2 YFSETQ. This CDR3 spans 13 amino acids. The trim removed 7 bases at V and 5 bases at J, leaving 6 bases unmatched. The CDR3 here is CASGEGTGYGYTF. CDR3 DNA sequence: TGCGCCAGCGGCGAGGGGACAGGGTATGGCTACACCTTC.

The chain recombines TRBV30 with TRBJ2-5; 7 nucleotides match TRBD1. V was pared by 4 bases and J by 3 bases, with 11 bases of the junction left unmatched. Germline lookup yields CDR1 GTSNPN and CDR2 SVGIG (reference sequence). CDR3 length equals 15 residues. The CDR3 sequence is CAWTLLTGTEETQYF. The CDR3 DNA is TGTGCCTGGACCCTCCTAACCGGGACAGAAGAGACCCAGTACTTC.

The CDR3 DNA reads TGTGCCAGCAGCCAAGAACGGTGGAGGGCTGAAGCTTTCTTT. Translation: CASSQERWRAEAFF. The rearrangement uses TRBV3-1 (or the pseudogene TRBV3-2) and TRBJ1-1; the D is unclear. The CDR3 extends over 14 amino acids. Between the trimmed V and J ends, which lost 0 bases and 6 bases, there was a span of 11 bases. CDR1 and CDR2 (germline): LGHDT, YNNKEL (reference sequence).

This clone has just a few counts. The rearrangement uses TRBV12-5 and TRBJ2-1; TRBD1 might be the D (6 bases). The germline gives CDR1 LGHNT, CDR2 FRNRAP. The length of the CDR3 is 14 residues. V was shortened by 0 bases and J by 9 bases, with 12 bases between the two germline ends. The CDR3 loop reads CASGLVPDSLEQFF. CDR3 sequence (DNA): TGTGCTAGTGGTTTGGTCCCGGACAGTCTTGAGCAGTTCTTC.

This chain joins TRBV27 and TRBJ1-6, with D tentatively TRBD1 (6 bases). The germline gives CDR1 MNHEY, CDR2 SMNVEV (reference sequence). The CDR3 spans 13 residues. Trimming shortened V by 8 bases and J by 7 bases, and 12 bases separated the two germline ends. In DNA, the CDR3 is TGTGCCAGCGGGGGGGGCAGGAATTCACCCCTCCACTTT. It yields the protein CASGGGRNSPLHF.

The chain is built from TRBV29-1 and TRBJ2-3, with 11 bases identical to TRBD2. The germline V gene has CDR1 SQVTM and CDR2 ANQGSEA. This CDR3 comprises 14 residues. V gave up 3 bases and J gave up 2 bases; unmatched junction bases: 1. The CDR3 spells CSVEGLAATDTQYF. The CDR3, as DNA: TGCAGCGTTGAGGGACTAGCGGCCACAGATACGCAGTATTTT.

The V gene is TRBV7-3, the J gene TRBJ1-2, with no clear D. This CDR3 spans 15 amino acids. Trimming took off 6 bases at V and 2 bases at J, with 16 bases between the two ends. Germline CDR1 is SGHTA and CDR2 is FQGTGA. The CDR3 reads CASRLGQAPNYGYTF. In DNA form, the CDR3 reads TGTGCCAGCAGATTAGGGCAGGCCCCCAACTATGGCTACACCTTC.